This T cell receptor beta chain was documented in a study of identical twins (dated by TCRdb to the mid-2010s). About the investigation overall: To test whether fetal clonotypes persist, the study used deep sequencing on TCR alpha and beta repertoires from monozygotic twins, unrelated adults of various ages, and cord blood. Replicate twin experiments were performed at different times using different library preparation protocols to rule out contamination.

This clonotype came up many times. Its binding antigen is unknown. Per-base qualities were not stored, and no clone one base away is much larger. Libraries were made using 5' RACE. Sequencing was carried out with an Illumina HiSeq 2000. A universal primer binding site was added through template switching, and the final cDNA carried a unique molecular identifier so that TCR cDNA molecules could be counted accurately. Specific primers in the conserved constant-segment region were used to synthesize first-strand cDNA for the TCR alpha and beta chains. To control for contamination, every cDNA library was double barcoded, receiving both a SMART-Mk sample barcode and Illumina barcodes. TruSeq adapter sequences along with Illumina sample barcodes were introduced in two successive PCR steps. The TCR alpha and beta cDNA libraries were sequenced on the Illumina HiSeq platform using custom primers. In the paper's pipeline: MiGEC processed the raw reads to extract unique molecular identifiers, while MiXCR was used to determine the CDR3 positions. For each individual, recombination models were inferred using an EM algorithm with the repgenHMM and IGoR tools. The analysis of shared clonotypes was done with the tcR package in R, with sharing normalized by the product of cloneset sizes. To study raw recombination without the effects of thymic and clonal selection, out-of-frame nonproductive sequences were analyzed. The public reads were quality trimmed at Q25 with fastp and then assembled into clones with MiXCR by TCRdb, keeping productive beta chains. Each entry is one CDR3 protein sequence, shown with its most common DNA and genes. The V and J calls follow TCRdb's processing rather than the paper's. Here the sample has approximately 680,000 distinct CDR3 sequences; around 7.4% occur a single time. The biggest ten clones account for 1.6% of the sample.

The V end loses 2 bases and the J end loses 7 bases, and a stretch of 12 bases separates them. CDR1 and CDR2 were assigned from the germline V gene as MGHDK and SYGVNS. The CDR3 contains 15 residues, cysteine and phenylalanine counted. Only CDR3 DNA remains: 45 bases, in frame from the first base. On the study overall, not on this receptor specifically: In beta out-of-frame sequences, excess twin sharing was weaker, because having fewer shared sequences lowered the signal-to-noise ratio. Invariant T cells such as MAIT and iNKT could partly confound zero-insertion analyses, although diverse VJ usage argued against such confounding for most clonotypes. Out-of-frame TCR alpha sharing in monozygotic twins was systematically underestimated by recombination models, whereas sharing between unrelated individuals was in agreement with the recombination models. Fewer insertions were carried by abundant cord blood beta clonotypes; a weaker similar trend was observed in young adult naive repertoires, while no such trend was observed in memory repertoires. Compared with coincidental sharing between unrelated individuals, an excess of low generation-probability sequences was observed among out-of-frame TCR alpha sequences shared between twins. Conclusions relied on cross-sectional statistical analysis, since the same donors could not be followed over many years.

All donors were healthy Caucasians. The twin cohort consisted of three pairs of female monozygotic twins, all aged roughly 18 to 30 years. Peripheral blood mononuclear cells were the source from which RNA for the TCR libraries was isolated. These data were likewise used in another study, on yellow fever vaccine responses in identical twins. As described in the second report: According to the authors, the vaccine-induced T cell response in identical twins seemed to be partly convergent and partly specific to each individual. In identical twins, the study followed T cell clones that responded to the vaccine with precision.

Source material: PBMCs. The TCR originated in a young woman in good health. The chain joins TRBV25-1 to TRBJ1-6, with the D gene not clear enough to name. This receptor has the CDR3 CASSESKGSNSPLHF. The DNA is TGTGCCAGCAGTGAAAGTAAGGGATCGAATTCACCCCTCCACTTT.